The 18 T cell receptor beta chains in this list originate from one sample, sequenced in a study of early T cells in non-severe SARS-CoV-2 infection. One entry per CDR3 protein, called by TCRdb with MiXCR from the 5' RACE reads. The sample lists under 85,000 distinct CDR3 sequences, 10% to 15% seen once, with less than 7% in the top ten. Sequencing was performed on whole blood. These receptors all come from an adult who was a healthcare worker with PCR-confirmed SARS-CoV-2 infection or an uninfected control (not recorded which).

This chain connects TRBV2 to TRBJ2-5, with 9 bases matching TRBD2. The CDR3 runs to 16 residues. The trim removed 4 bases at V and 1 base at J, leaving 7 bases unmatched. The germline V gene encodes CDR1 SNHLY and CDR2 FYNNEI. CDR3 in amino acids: CASSGGAGGPQETQYF. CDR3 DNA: TGTGCCAGCAGTGGGGGAGCGGGGGGCCCCCAAGAGACCCAGTACTTC.

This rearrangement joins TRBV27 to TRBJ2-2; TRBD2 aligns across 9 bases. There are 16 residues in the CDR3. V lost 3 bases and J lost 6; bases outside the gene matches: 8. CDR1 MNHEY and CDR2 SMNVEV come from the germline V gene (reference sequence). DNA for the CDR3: TGTGCCAGCAGTTTCGGCGGGAGGGGTGGTGCCGGGGAGCTGTTTTTT. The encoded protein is CASSFGGRGGAGELFF.

This CDR3 is CASRDRGEQFF. The CDR3 DNA reads TGTGCCAGCAGGGACAGAGGTGAGCAGTTCTTC. The V gene is TRBV6-2 or TRBV6-3, the J gene TRBJ2-1; D may be TRBD1 (6 bases). Germline assignment: CDR1 MNHEY and CDR2 SVGEGT. Trimming removed 6 bases from V and 9 bases from J, with 9 bases in between. The CDR3 is 11 amino acids.

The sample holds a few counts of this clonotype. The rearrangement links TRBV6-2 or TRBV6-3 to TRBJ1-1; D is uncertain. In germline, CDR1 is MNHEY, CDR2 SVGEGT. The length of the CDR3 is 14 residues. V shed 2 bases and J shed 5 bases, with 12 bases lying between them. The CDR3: CASSYGATRTEAFF. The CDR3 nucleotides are TGTGCCAGCAGTTACGGTGCCACTCGAACTGAAGCTTTCTTT.

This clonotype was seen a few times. The CDR3 here is CASSHRAPDTQYF. CDR3 bases: TGTGCCAGCAGCCATAGGGCCCCAGATACGCAGTATTTT. This sequence joins TRBV11-2 and TRBJ2-3; D gene uncertain. The CDR3 totals 13 residues. Trimming left V 5 bases short and J 4 bases short, with 10 bases between. The germline V gene has CDR1 SGHAT and CDR2 FQNNGV. The entire variable domain, with the rest obtained from reference TRBV11-2 and TRBJ2-3, is as follows: EAGVAQSPRYKIIEKRQSVAFWCNPISGHATLYWYQQILGQGPKLLIQFQNNGVVDDSQLPKDRFSAERLKGVDSTLKIQPAKLEDSAVYLCASSHRAPDTQYFGPGTRLTVL.

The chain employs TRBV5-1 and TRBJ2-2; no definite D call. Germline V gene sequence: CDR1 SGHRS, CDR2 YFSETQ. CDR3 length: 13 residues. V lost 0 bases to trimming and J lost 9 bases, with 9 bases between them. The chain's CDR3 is CASSLGSQRELFF. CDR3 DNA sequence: TGCGCCAGCAGCTTGGGGTCGCAGAGGGAGCTGTTTTTT.

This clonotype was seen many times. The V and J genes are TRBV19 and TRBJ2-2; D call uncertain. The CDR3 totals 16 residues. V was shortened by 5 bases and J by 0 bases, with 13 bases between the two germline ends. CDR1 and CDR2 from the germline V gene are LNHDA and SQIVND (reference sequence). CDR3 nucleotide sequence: TGTGCCAGTAGTGTCGCGTTATCCGCGAACACCGGGGAGCTGTTTTTT. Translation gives CASSVALSANTGELFF. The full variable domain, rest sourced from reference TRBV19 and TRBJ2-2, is DGGITQSPKYLFRKEGQNVTLSCEQNLNHDAMYWYRQDPGQGLRLIYYSQIVNDFQKGDIAEGYSVSREKKESFPLTVTSAQKNPTAFYLCASSVALSANTGELFFGEGSRLTVL.

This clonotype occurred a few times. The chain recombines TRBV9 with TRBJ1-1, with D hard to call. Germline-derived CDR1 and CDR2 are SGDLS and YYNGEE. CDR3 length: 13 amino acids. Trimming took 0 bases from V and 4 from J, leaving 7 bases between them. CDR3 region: CASSVGVRTEAFF. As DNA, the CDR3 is TGTGCCAGCAGCGTAGGGGTTCGCACTGAAGCTTTCTTT.

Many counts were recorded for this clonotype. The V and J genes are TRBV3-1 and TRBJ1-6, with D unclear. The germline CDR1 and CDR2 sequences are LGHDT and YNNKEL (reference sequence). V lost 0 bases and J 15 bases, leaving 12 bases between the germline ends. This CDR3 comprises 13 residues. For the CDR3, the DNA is TGTGCCAGCAGCCAAGATTCTAGGCCCGGCCTCCACTTT. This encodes CASSQDSRPGLHF.

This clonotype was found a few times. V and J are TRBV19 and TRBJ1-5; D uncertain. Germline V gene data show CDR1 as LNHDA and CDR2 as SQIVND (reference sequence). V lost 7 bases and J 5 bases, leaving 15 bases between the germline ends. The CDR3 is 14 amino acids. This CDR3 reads CASTPWALHQPQHF. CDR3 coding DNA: TGTGCCAGTACTCCATGGGCACTCCATCAGCCCCAGCATTTT.

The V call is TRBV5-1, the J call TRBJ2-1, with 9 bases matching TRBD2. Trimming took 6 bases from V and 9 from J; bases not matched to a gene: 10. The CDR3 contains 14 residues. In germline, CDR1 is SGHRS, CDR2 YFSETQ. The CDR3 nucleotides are TGCGCCAGCAAGCTGGCTAGCGGGGTACTTGAGCAGTTCTTC. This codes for CASKLASGVLEQFF.

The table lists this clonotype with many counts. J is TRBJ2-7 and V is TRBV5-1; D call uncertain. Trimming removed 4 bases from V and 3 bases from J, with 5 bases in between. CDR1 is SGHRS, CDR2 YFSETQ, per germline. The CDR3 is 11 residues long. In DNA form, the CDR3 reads TGCGCCAGCAGCCTCAACTACGAGCAGTACTTC. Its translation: CASSLNYEQYF.

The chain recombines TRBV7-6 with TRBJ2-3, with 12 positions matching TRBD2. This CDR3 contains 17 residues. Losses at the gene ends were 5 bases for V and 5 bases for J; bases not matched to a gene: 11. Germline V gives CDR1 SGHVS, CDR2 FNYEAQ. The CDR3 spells CASSVLPSGGAGDTQYF. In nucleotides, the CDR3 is TGTGCCAGCAGCGTCCTCCCTAGCGGGGGGGCCGGAGATACGCAGTATTTT. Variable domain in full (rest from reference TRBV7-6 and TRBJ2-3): GAGVSQSPRYKVTKRGQDVALRCDPISGHVSLYWYRQALGQGPEFLTYFNYEAQQDKSGLPNDRFSAERPEGSISTLTIQRTEQRDSAMYRCASSVLPSGGAGDTQYFGPGTRLTVL.

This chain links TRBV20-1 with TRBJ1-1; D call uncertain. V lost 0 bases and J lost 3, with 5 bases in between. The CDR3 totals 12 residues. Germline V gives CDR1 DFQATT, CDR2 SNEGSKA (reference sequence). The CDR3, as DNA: TGCAGTGCTAGAGACAGCTACACTGAAGCTTTCTTT. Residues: CSARDSYTEAFF.

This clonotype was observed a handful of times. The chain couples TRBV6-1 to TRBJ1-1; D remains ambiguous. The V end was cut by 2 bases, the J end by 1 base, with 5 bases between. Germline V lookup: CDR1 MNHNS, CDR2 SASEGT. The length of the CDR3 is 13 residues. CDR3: CASSEKGNTEAFF. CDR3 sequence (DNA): TGTGCCAGCAGTGAAAAGGGGAACACTGAAGCTTTCTTT.

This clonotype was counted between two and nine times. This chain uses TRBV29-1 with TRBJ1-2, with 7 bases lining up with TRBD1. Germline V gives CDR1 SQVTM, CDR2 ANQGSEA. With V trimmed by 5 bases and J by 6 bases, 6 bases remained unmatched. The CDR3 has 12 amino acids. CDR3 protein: CSVHRGFDGYTF. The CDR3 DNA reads TGCAGCGTTCACAGGGGTTTCGATGGCTACACCTTC.

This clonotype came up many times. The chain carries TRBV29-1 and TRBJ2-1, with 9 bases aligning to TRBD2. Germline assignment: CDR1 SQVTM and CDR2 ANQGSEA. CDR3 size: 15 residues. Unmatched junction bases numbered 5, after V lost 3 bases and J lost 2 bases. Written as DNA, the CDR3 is TGCAGCGTTGATTCGAGCGGGAGGACCTACAATGAGCAGTTCTTC. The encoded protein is CSVDSSGRTYNEQFF.

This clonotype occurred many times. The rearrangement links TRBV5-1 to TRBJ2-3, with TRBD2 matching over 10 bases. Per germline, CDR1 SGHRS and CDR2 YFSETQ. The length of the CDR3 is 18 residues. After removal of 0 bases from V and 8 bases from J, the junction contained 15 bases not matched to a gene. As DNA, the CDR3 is TGCGCCAGCAGCTTGGCTCTAGCGGGGGCCGGGGGAGCAGTTACGCAGTATTTT. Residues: CASSLALAGAGGAVTQYF.